The clone carrying this T cell receptor beta chain was observed a handful of times. Its antigen is still unknown. The record originates from a study of vaccination and CD4 T cells after COVID-19. In the study overall: The convalescents were made up of six males and four females, two of whom were Hispanic.

Overall study findings and caveats: Within convalescent individuals, 304 out of 307 vaccine-specific clones proved to be spike mono-reactive.

Germline V gives CDR1 DFQATT, CDR2 SNEGSKA (reference sequence). The CDR3 has 12 residues. V lost 3 bases to trimming and J lost 11 bases, with 11 bases between them. Treatment here: roughly 11-day PBMC culture with coronavirus spike peptide pools or control peptides (ViraFEST assay). Per-well cultures of millions of PBMCs received 8 to 10 IU/ml IL-2 and about 10 ug/ml peptide pools. With the Oncomine TCR Beta short-read assay, DNA from cultured CD4+ T cells was sequenced. MiXCR, run by TCRdb on the PCR reads, gives a single entry per CDR3 protein. Of approximately 9,600 distinct CDR3 sequences listed, roughly 25% are singletons.

This TCR was sampled from a human donor who received a COVID-19 vaccine. This sample comprised CD4+ T cells from blood, cultured in vitro, obtained before SARS-CoV-2 vaccination. This chain uses TRBV20-1 with TRBJ1-6; TRBD1 is a possible D gene (6 bases). The CDR3 DNA sequence: TGCAGTGCTAGTATTCAGGGGACACCCCTCCACTTT. It codes for CSASIQGTPLHF.